The sequence of this T cell receptor (beta chain) was determined in a study of blood T cell repertoires in COVID-19. Across the study: Collection of acute and convalescent COVID-19 samples took place in the United States, Italy and Spain. PBMCs, B-cell-depleted T cells, or T cells were the source of the cDNA or gDNA that made up the material.

Germline loops: CDR1 SNHLY, CDR2 FYNNEI. J was trimmed by 4 bases and V by 1 base; bases with no gene match: 4. This CDR3 is 16 amino acids long. In the original analysis: Reference gene primer amplification yielded estimated nucleated cell counts. The repertoire was sequenced with immunoSEQ multiplex PCR; TCRdb's copy has only in-frame clones and lacks some. V and J calls and clone size come straight from that table; D and trimming were deduced from the DNA. The table records about 68,000 clones, almost 85% of them present only once. The V and J genes are TRBV2 and TRBJ2-5; 12 bases fit TRBD2. The material sequenced was peripheral blood. The receptor was isolated from a man aged 45-65 years with active COVID-19. In DNA, the CDR3 is TGTGCCAGCAGTGAAGATTCTAGCGGGAGGGGAGAGACCCAGTACTTC. It translates to CASSEDSSGRGETQYF.